This section outlines one TCR beta chain sequence together with its context. The antigen remains undetermined. This record belongs to a study of OX40 agonist ivuxolimab in advanced cancers. Turning to the study itself: Patients treated during dose escalation were battling hepatocellular carcinoma, melanoma, renal cell or head and neck cancer.

Whole-study results and caveats: Average numbers of expanded clones were greater in CD8+ T cells than in CD4+.

Using immunoSEQ multiplex PCR, the repertoire was profiled, and TCRdb retains in-frame clones only, with some absent. The profile shows around 38,000 clones, 70% to 90% of them singletons. This CDR3 has 15 amino acids. CDR1 is LNHNV, CDR2 YYDKDF, per germline (reference sequence). J was trimmed by 16 bases and V by 4 bases; bases with no gene match: 19. The sample consisted of CD4+ or CD8+ T cells sorted from blood, taken in a trial of the OX40 agonist ivuxolimab. The receptor's source is an adult with an advanced solid tumor such as melanoma, head and neck, liver or kidney cancer. The rearrangement joins TRBV15 to TRBJ2-1, with TRBD2 identical over 7 bases. Here the CDR3 DNA reads TGTGCCACCAGCACAAGCCTAGCGGCCCAGGGAGGATCCTTCTTC. Its protein product is CATSTSLAAQGGSFF.